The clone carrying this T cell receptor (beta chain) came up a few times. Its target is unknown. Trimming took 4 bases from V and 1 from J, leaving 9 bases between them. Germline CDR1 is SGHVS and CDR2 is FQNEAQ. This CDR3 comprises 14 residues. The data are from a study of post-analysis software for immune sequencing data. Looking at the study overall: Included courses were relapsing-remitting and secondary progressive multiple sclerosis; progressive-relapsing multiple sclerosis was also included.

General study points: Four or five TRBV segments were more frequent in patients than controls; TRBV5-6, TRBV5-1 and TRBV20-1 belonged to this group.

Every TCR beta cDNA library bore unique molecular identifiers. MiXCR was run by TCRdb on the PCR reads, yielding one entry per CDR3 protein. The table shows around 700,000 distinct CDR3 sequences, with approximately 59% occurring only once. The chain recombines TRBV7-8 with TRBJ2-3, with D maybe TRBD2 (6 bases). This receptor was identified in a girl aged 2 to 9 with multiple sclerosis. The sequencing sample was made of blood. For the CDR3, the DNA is TGTGCCAGCAGCTCGGGGGACCGCACAGATACGCAGTATTTT. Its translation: CASSSGDRTDTQYF.